This T cell receptor (beta chain) is drawn from a study of OX40 agonist ivuxolimab in advanced cancers. The overall study: Patients receiving dose escalation had hepatocellular carcinoma, melanoma, renal cell or head and neck cancer.

CDR1 is ENHRY, CDR2 SYGVKD, per germline. Trimming took off 4 bases at V and 5 bases at J, with 8 bases between the two ends. The CDR3 is 12 residues long. Clones were sequenced by immunoSEQ multiplex PCR, and TCRdb holds only the in-frame ones, with some missing. The sample shows 45,000 to 60,000 clones, under 90% of them seen only once. Turning to this clone: The antigen remains undetermined.

Broader study findings: Low clonal expansion, among the lowest seen, marked partial responders at 0.1-3.0 mg/kg.

Here the sequenced sample was CD4+ or CD8+ T cells sorted from blood, taken in a trial of the OX40 agonist ivuxolimab. The TCR originated in an adult with an advanced solid tumor such as melanoma, head and neck, liver or kidney cancer. The rearrangement uses TRBV10-3 and TRBJ1-2; a weak D match, TRBD1 (5 bases). The CDR3 protein is CAISGDGYGYTF. As DNA, the CDR3 is TGTGCCATCAGTGGGGACGGGTATGGCTACACCTTC.